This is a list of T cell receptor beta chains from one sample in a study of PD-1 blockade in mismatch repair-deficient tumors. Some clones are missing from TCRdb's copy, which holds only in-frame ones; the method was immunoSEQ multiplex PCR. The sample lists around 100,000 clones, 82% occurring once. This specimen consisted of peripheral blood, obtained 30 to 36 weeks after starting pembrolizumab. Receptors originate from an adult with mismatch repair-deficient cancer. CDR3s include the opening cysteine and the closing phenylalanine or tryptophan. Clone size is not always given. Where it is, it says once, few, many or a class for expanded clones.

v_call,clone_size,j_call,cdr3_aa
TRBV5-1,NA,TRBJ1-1,CASSRDGNTEAFF
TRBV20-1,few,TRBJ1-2,CSAADMYGYTF
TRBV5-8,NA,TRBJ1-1,CASEDIGVNTEAFF
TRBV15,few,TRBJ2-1,CATSDTGTSGYNEQFF
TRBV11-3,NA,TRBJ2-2,CASSSWTTNTGELFF
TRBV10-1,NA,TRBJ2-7,CASGKDLTYEQYF
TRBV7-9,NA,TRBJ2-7,CASSLLPETYEQYF
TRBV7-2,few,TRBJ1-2,CASSFTGGGGYTF
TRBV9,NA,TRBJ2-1,CASSVDPGLAGESRGREQFF
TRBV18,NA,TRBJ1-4,CASSPNEKLFF
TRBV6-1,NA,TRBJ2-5,CASSPQTGSEETQYF